This paragraph reports one T cell receptor beta chain. Its antigen is currently unknown. There are 15 residues in the CDR3. CDR1 and CDR2 from the germline V gene are LNHNV and YYDKDF (reference sequence). With 3 bases removed from V and 6 bases from J, the gap between germline ends came to 12 bases. For CDR3 and TCR beta VDJ profiling, genomic DNA was the template used. TCRdb reanalysed the reads using MiXCR and keeps one entry per CDR3 protein. Here the sample spans 150,000 to 200,000 distinct CDR3 sequences, around 40% being singletons. The sample is drawn from a study of CD8+CD57+ T cells in acquired aplastic anemia. Study as a whole: Sorted cells (CD4+ and CD8+) yielded DNA amounts that averaged approximately 3.2 ug. In CD4+ cells, healthy donors produced an average of roughly 11 million reads. Findings of the study overall: Overlap between patients and controls comprised roughly 28 CD8+ CDR3 sequences. Between patients and controls, CD8+ Simpson's diversity did not vary significantly.

The sample consisted of sorted CD4+, CD8+, or CD8+CD57+ T cells (not recorded which) from PBMCs. The TCR originated in a human donor in good health. This rearrangement joins TRBV15 to TRBJ1-6; D remains unclear. The CDR3 DNA reads TGTGCCACCAGCAGGGGCGTCAGCAGTAATTCACCCCTCCACTTT. Amino acids: CATSRGVSSNSPLHF.